This T cell receptor (beta chain) stems from a study of T cells in Graves' hyperthyroidism and ophthalmopathy. Study-level findings and limits: Ophthalmopathy, as predicted by the model, came a median 6.5 months after the prediction.

Amplification targeted TCR beta CDR3 regions from RNA transcripts. HTBI primers drove first-round RT-PCR of the TCR CDR3. TCRdb itself ran the multiplex PCR reads through MiXCR, one entry per CDR3 protein. Of around 380,000 distinct CDR3 sequences in the sample, roughly 14% were seen once. This clonotype has more than one count but fewer than ten. Antigen specificity is unknown. There are 11 residues in the CDR3. Germline CDR1 reads SGHNT; CDR2 reads YENEEA. With 1 base removed from V and 13 bases from J, the gap between germline ends came to 7 bases. Sequencing input: blood. The sequence was obtained from a man aged 25-45 years with Graves' hyperthyroidism that later progressed to Graves' ophthalmopathy. The genes are TRBV11-3 and TRBJ2-2; no reliable D call. This CDR3 reads CASSLGFRLFF. CDR3 DNA sequence: TGTGCCAGCAGCTTAGGGTTTCGGCTGTTTTTT.